A selection of T cell receptor beta chains follows, all from one sample in a study of cytomegalovirus exposure and HLA in healthy donors. Data came from immunoSEQ multiplex PCR; TCRdb stores just in-frame clones and leaves some out. The listing contains roughly 120,000 clones. Input material: PBMCs. The receptors here all came from a man between 25 and 39 years old in good health and CMV-seronegative. Both conserved end residues are part of each CDR3. Each record gives: D gene, V gene, J gene, CDR3 DNA, CDR3 protein. D genes are given only for firm matches.

D: TRBD1; V: TRBV30; J: TRBJ1-2; DNA: TGTGCCTGGAGTCCCGGACAGGGGAACTATGGCTACACCTTC; CDR3: CAWSPGQGNYGYTF
D: TRBD1; V: TRBV5-1; J: TRBJ1-2; DNA: TGCGCCAGCAGCTTGGATGGACAGGAGAAGGATGGCTACACCTTC; CDR3: CASSLDGQEKDGYTF
D: TRBD2; V: TRBV2; J: TRBJ2-5; DNA: TGTGCCAGCCGACTAGCGGGAGAGACCCAGTACTTC; CDR3: CASRLAGETQYF
D: .; V: TRBV28; J: TRBJ2-7; DNA: TGTGCCACCCAAGGTTGGGGCAGGTCATTAAGTCAAACCTACGAGCAGTACTTC; CDR3: CATQGWGRSLSQTYEQYF
D: .; V: TRBV7-3; J: TRBJ1-1; DNA: TGTGCCAGCAGCCTCTTATCGGGGACTGAAGCTTTCTTT; CDR3: CASSLLSGTEAFF
D: .; V: TRBV7-2; J: TRBJ2-5; DNA: TGTGCCAGCAGCCCGATGATGACATCGCAGACCCAGTACTTC; CDR3: CASSPMMTSQTQYF
D: TRBD2; V: TRBV7-3; J: TRBJ2-2; DNA: TGTGCCAGCAGCCCCCGGACTAGCGGGACCGGGGAGCTGTTTTTT; CDR3: CASSPRTSGTGELFF
D: .; V: TRBV6-1; J: TRBJ2-3; DNA: TGTGCCAGCAGTGAGAAGCCGGGGCTAGCGTCAGATACGCAGTATTTT; CDR3: CASSEKPGLASDTQYF
D: TRBD1; V: TRBV5-1; J: TRBJ1-2; DNA: TGCGCCAGCAGCTTGGATCCGGGGACAGGGGCCCTCGAAAACTATGGCTACACCTTC; CDR3: CASSLDPGTGALENYGYTF
D: TRBD2; V: TRBV11-2; J: TRBJ2-4; DNA: TGTGCCAGCAGCTCCAGCGGGACCAAAAACATTCAGTACTTC; CDR3: CASSSSGTKNIQYF
D: TRBD1; V: TRBV5-1; J: TRBJ2-3; DNA: TGCGCCAGCAGCTTGGGACAGGGGGCTGACACAGATACGCAGTATTTT; CDR3: CASSLGQGADTDTQYF
D: .; V: TRBV2; J: TRBJ2-7; DNA: TGTGCCAGCAGTGAAAGTTCAGGGAAAGCTTACGAGCAGTACTTC; CDR3: CASSESSGKAYEQYF
D: .; V: TRBV7-8; J: TRBJ1-5; DNA: TGTGCCAGCAGCTTAGCTGGTACATCTAGCAATCAGCCCCAGCATTTT; CDR3: CASSLAGTSSNQPQHF
D: TRBD2; V: TRBV14; J: TRBJ2-5; DNA: TGTGCCAGCAGCCACGGGACTAGCGGAGTTTATCAAGAGACCCAGTACTTC; CDR3: CASSHGTSGVYQETQYF
D: TRBD1; V: TRBV6-6; J: TRBJ1-1; DNA: TGTGCCAGCAGCCCGGGACAGTATAACACTGAAGCTTTCTTT; CDR3: CASSPGQYNTEAFF
D: TRBD1; V: TRBV5-6; J: TRBJ2-7; DNA: TGTGCCAGCAGCTTAGGGACAGACTACGAGCAGTACTTC; CDR3: CASSLGTDYEQYF
D: TRBD1; V: TRBV4-1; J: TRBJ1-1; DNA: TGCGCCAGCAGCCATCCTCCCCAGGGGGTTAGGACTTTCTTT; CDR3: CASSHPPQGVRTFF
D: .; V: TRBV30; J: TRBJ2-3; DNA: TGTGCCTGGAGTTCACAGGATACGCAGTATTTT; CDR3: CAWSSQDTQYF
D: .; V: TRBV5-5; J: TRBJ2-3; DNA: TGTGCCAGCATCCGCTTTGACTGGGGGGTCCCAGATACGCAGTATTTT; CDR3: CASIRFDWGVPDTQYF
D: .; V: TRBV4-2; J: TRBJ1-1; DNA: TGTGCCAGCAGCCAAGAAATTAGCCGGAACACTGAAGCTTTCTTT; CDR3: CASSQEISRNTEAFF
D: .; V: TRBV7-8; J: TRBJ1-4; DNA: TGTGCCAGCAGCTTATACCGACGGGGTCGAAAAGAAAAACTGTTTTTT; CDR3: CASSLYRRGRKEKLFF
D: .; V: TRBV19; J: TRBJ1-2; DNA: TGTGCCAGTAGCTTATGGCGACAGGCGGCGTCTGGCTACACCTTC; CDR3: CASSLWRQAASGYTF
D: .; V: TRBV6-5; J: TRBJ1-2; DNA: TGTGCCAGCAGTGAGGGCTATGGCTACACCTTC; CDR3: CASSEGYGYTF
D: .; V: TRBV7-3; J: TRBJ2-1; DNA: TGTGCCAGCAGGCCACAGGGGGGGGTTGAGCAGTTCTTC; CDR3: CASRPQGGVEQFF
D: TRBD1; V: TRBV7-2; J: TRBJ1-1; DNA: TGTGCCAGCAGCTTAAGACAGGGTACAGCTTTCTTT; CDR3: CASSLRQGTAFF
D: .; V: TRBV5-1; J: TRBJ2-7; DNA: TGCGCCAGCAGCTGGAGGGGACTTGGCTACGAGCAGTACTTC; CDR3: CASSWRGLGYEQYF
D: .; V: TRBV6-1; J: TRBJ2-5; DNA: TGTGCCAGCAGTGAAGCGCCTCAGGAGACCCAGTACTTC; CDR3: CASSEAPQETQYF
D: .; V: TRBV16; J: TRBJ1-2; DNA: TGTGCCAGCAGCCAATGGGGCAGGGCGGCCTATGGCTACACCTTC; CDR3: CASSQWGRAAYGYTF
D: TRBD1; V: TRBV7-9; J: TRBJ1-5; DNA: TGTGCCAGCAGCTCAGGACAGGGCCATCAGCCCCAGCATTTT; CDR3: CASSSGQGHQPQHF
D: TRBD2; V: TRBV10-3; J: TRBJ2-1; DNA: TGTGCCATCAGTGAAGGGACTAGCAGGATCGAGCAGTTCTTC; CDR3: CAISEGTSRIEQFF
D: TRBD1; V: TRBV2; J: TRBJ1-4; DNA: TGTGCCAGCAGACCCGGACAGGTCGGGACTAATGAAAAACTGTTTTTT; CDR3: CASRPGQVGTNEKLFF
D: .; V: TRBV27; J: TRBJ2-2; DNA: TGTGCCAGCAGTTTACACTACCGAGGTCGGGAGCTGTTTTTT; CDR3: CASSLHYRGRELFF
D: .; V: TRBV19; J: TRBJ2-7; DNA: TGTGCCAGTAGTATCCAGGATTCCTACGAGCAGTACTTC; CDR3: CASSIQDSYEQYF
D: .; V: TRBV7-9; J: TRBJ1-3; DNA: TGTGCCAGCAGCTTAAGGGGGACAAGTCGGAACACCATATATTTT; CDR3: CASSLRGTSRNTIYF
D: .; V: TRBV2; J: TRBJ2-3; DNA: TGTGCCAGCAGTGAGGGCGGGAACACAGATACGCAGTATTTT; CDR3: CASSEGGNTDTQYF
D: .; V: TRBV28; J: TRBJ1-5; DNA: TGTGCCAGCAGTCGGAGGCAGCCCCAGCATTTT; CDR3: CASSRRQPQHF
D: .; V: TRBV27; J: TRBJ1-5; DNA: TGTGCCAGCAGTTTAGGGGAGAATCAGCCCCAGCATTTT; CDR3: CASSLGENQPQHF
D: .; V: TRBV7-2; J: TRBJ1-2; DNA: TGTGCCAGCAGCTCAGACACTCTCATAGGCTACACCTTC; CDR3: CASSSDTLIGYTF
D: TRBD1; V: TRBV29-1; J: TRBJ2-3; DNA: TGCAGCGTTGACGGCAGGACAGGGGAGTCACAAGATACGCAGTATTTT; CDR3: CSVDGRTGESQDTQYF
D: .; V: TRBV12-5; J: TRBJ1-1; DNA: TGTGCTAGTCTGGAGGGGCTAGACACTGAAGCTTTCTTT; CDR3: CASLEGLDTEAFF
D: .; V: TRBV2; J: TRBJ1-3; DNA: TGTGCCAGCAGTGAATACGGGGACTCTGGAAACACCATATATTTT; CDR3: CASSEYGDSGNTIYF
D: TRBD2; V: TRBV5-8; J: TRBJ2-3; DNA: TGTGCCAGCAACGCCGGGACTAGCGACACAGATACGCAGTATTTT; CDR3: CASNAGTSDTDTQYF
D: TRBD2; V: TRBV5-1; J: TRBJ2-7; DNA: TGCGCCAGCAGCTTGAACCTAGCGGGGGGCTACGAGCAGTACTTC; CDR3: CASSLNLAGGYEQYF
D: .; V: TRBV28; J: TRBJ1-5; DNA: TGTGCCAGCAGCCACAATCAGCCCCAGCATTTT; CDR3: CASSHNQPQHF
D: TRBD2; V: TRBV2; J: TRBJ2-5; DNA: TGTGCCAGCAGTAAACTTGGACTAGCGGGAGGTTCTGAGACCCAGTACTTC; CDR3: CASSKLGLAGGSETQYF
D: .; V: TRBV7-9; J: TRBJ1-1; DNA: TGTGCCAGCAGCAACAGGGCGTACACTGAAGCTTTCTTT; CDR3: CASSNRAYTEAFF
D: .; V: TRBV4-1; J: TRBJ1-1; DNA: TGCGCCAGCAGCCAAGCGCCGGGGGGCACTGAAGCTTTCTTT; CDR3: CASSQAPGGTEAFF
D: .; V: TRBV19; J: TRBJ2-7; DNA: TGTGCCAGTAGTACGCTGGGAGCCTACGAGCAGTACTTC; CDR3: CASSTLGAYEQYF
D: .; V: TRBV19; J: TRBJ2-7; DNA: TGTGCCAGTAGTATAGGACTGTTCTACGAGCAGTACTTC; CDR3: CASSIGLFYEQYF
D: .; V: TRBV7-8; J: TRBJ1-5; DNA: TGTGCCAGCAGCTTAGCTTGGGCAGCGGTTGGCAATCAGCCCCAGCATTTT; CDR3: CASSLAWAAVGNQPQHF
D: TRBD2; V: TRBV2; J: TRBJ2-7; DNA: TGTGCCAGCAGTGACCGGGGGGTGGTCGCCTACGAGCAGTACTTC; CDR3: CASSDRGVVAYEQYF
D: TRBD1; V: TRBV6-1; J: TRBJ1-6; DNA: TGTGCCAGCCGGGATCCGACAGGGCCTGGGCTACCCCTCCACTTT; CDR3: CASRDPTGPGLPLHF